This entry describes one T cell receptor beta chain. No antigen is known for it. Per-nucleotide qualities are absent, and no much larger clonotype sits a single base away. The High Capacity cDNA Reverse Transcription Kit was used to reverse transcribe all of the isolated RNA, meaning that expressed TCRB transcripts were what got sequenced. Naive, central memory and regulatory T cell samples underwent deep immunoSEQ sequencing, averaging about 3.57 million total reads per sample. Sorted cells were lysed in RLT buffer, and RNA was extracted using DNase-treated RNeasy Micro or Mini kits according to cell number. Each cell subset was processed separately to prevent cross-contamination, with patient and healthy donor samples processed together. Using the immunoSEQ multiplex PCR, TCRB sequences were amplified from cDNA into 87-bp fragments spanning the CDR3 region. The amplicons were sequenced using the Illumina HiSeq platform. Per the source publication's procedure: Synthetic template baselines were used to correct PCR bias computationally, reads within Hamming distance 2 were collapsed, and singletons that could not be merged were discarded. By aligning reads against IMGT, V, D and J genes, CDR3 length, and insertions or deletions at six rearrangement sites were assigned. Clonotype counts were normalized to sorted cell number within each subset before computing true diversity and Gini coefficients with the tcR R package. Repertoire sharing was quantified using the overlap coefficient calculated on TCRB nucleotide sequences. Entries here come from immuneACCESS through TCRdb and include only in-frame sequences with V and J called. Some clones fail to appear in such tables; in the studies checked, an unresolved V gene covers under half of the shortfall, and the cause of the remainder is unknown. The DNA gave D and trimming, while V, J and clone size come from that table. The sample table records under 300,000 clones; approximately 8.1% of these occur just once. The ten largest account for more than 0.9% of the sample.

The data originate from a study of beta chain features in type 1 diabetes (dated by TCRdb to 2017 to 2018). At the level of the whole study: No differences in mean age, gender distribution, total cell number or subset yield were found between patients and healthy donors. A total of over 95,000,000 sorted cells were examined across all samples, and RNA yield correlated strongly with the number of cells per subset. In the study, TCRB repertoires of sorted circulating CD4+ T cell subsets from recently diagnosed type 1 diabetes patients were compared with those of matched healthy donors. Regulatory and stem cell-like memory subsets were isolated from only 8 patients and roughly eight healthy donors, whereas naive and central memory subsets came from all 30 or so donors.

From its cysteine to its phenylalanine, the CDR3 spans 14 amino acids. CDR3 DNA is the only sequence kept; it has 42 bases, read in frame from the first base. Overall study results and their limits: Naive, central memory and regulatory TCRB repertoires appeared to be more similar among patients than among healthy donors. In all four CD4+ subsets, TCRB CDR3 length was moderately but significantly shorter in type 1 diabetes patients. Fewer insertions and more nucleotide deletions at VDJ recombination sites were observed in patients with type 1 diabetes, implying thymic rearrangement abnormalities. Because small numbers of individuals were included in the HLA sub-analyses, any influence of HLA type on TCRB rearrangement was left unresolved. Sequencing cDNA rather than genomic DNA could over-represent highly expressing activated cells, although activation and CD3 levels did not differ between groups. PCR may preferentially amplify shorter templates, but because patient and control samples were amplified and corrected together, any resulting skew would affect both groups equally.

A single peripheral blood draw of around 0.11 L on average was collected from each donor into heparinised tubes. A BD FACSAria II and a panel including CD45RO, CCR7, CD25, CD127, CD95 and CD27 were used to sort naive, central memory, regulatory and stem cell-like memory CD4+ T cells. Purity was above 98% for every sorted population. PBMCs were separated immediately by Lymphoprep density gradient centrifugation and were stained directly, without being cultured. To minimize batch effects, samples were stained and sorted in pairs, one healthy donor with one patient per experiment. Material for sequencing was central memory CD4+ T cells from blood. The clonotype comes from a woman between 18 and 30 years old in good health. The receptor chain draws on TRBV21-1 and TRBJ2-7; the D call TRBD2 from the table was never checked on the DNA. TRBV21-1 is shown as a pseudogene. The nucleotide sequence is TGTGCCAGCAGCAAAGACCCGGGATTCGACGAGCAGTACTTC. Its protein product is CASSKDPGFDEQYF.